The clone carrying this TCR beta chain was detected once. The data were taken from a study of OX40 agonist ivuxolimab in advanced cancers. Measured with immunoSEQ multiplex PCR; TCRdb has only the in-frame clones, and not every one. The profile shows fewer than 30,000 clones, just over 90% of them singletons. Germline V gives CDR1 LGHNA, CDR2 YSLEER. With 3 bases removed from V and 0 bases from J, the gap between germline ends came to 20 bases. CDR3 length: 19 residues. The TCR was taken from an adult with an advanced solid tumor such as melanoma, head and neck, liver or kidney cancer. Sequences were derived from CD4+ or CD8+ T cells sorted from blood, sampled in a trial of the OX40 agonist ivuxolimab. The J gene is TRBJ2-2, the V gene TRBV4-3; either TRBD1 or TRBD2 may fit D (5 bases each). This CDR3 is CASSQGVFGDGANTGELFF. CDR3 coding DNA: TGCGCCAGCAGCCAGGGAGTGTTCGGGGACGGAGCGAACACCGGGGAGCTGTTTTTT.